Listed below are T cell receptor beta chains from one sample, sequenced in a study of response to subunit inactivated influenza vaccine. TCRdb re-called the RT-PCR reads through MiXCR, storing one row per CDR3 protein. This sample has 650,000 to 800,000 distinct CDR3 sequences; approximately 18% occur once, and the top ten carry roughly 10%. The material sequenced was PBMCs from blood, taken roughly 5 days after vaccination. The receptors here all came from a man in his fifties or sixties who received an inactivated influenza vaccine. Both conserved end residues are part of each CDR3. The order of the fields is CDR3 protein, V gene, J gene.

CASSTPASGNPKDTQYF	TRBV27	TRBJ2-3
CASSSYSDEPYEQYF	TRBV7-9	TRBJ2-7
CSARVLAGGTEAFF	TRBV20-1	TRBJ1-1
CSARERGGYTF	TRBV29-1	TRBJ1-2
CSVDWDRGLENSPLHF	TRBV29-1	TRBJ1-6
CASSQVLLADYNEQFF	TRBV4-1	TRBJ2-1
CASRQEGYTEAFF	TRBV2	TRBJ1-1
CASSQRWYEQYF	TRBV7-2	TRBJ2-7
CASSSSGTGFHNEKLFF	TRBV7-2	TRBJ1-4
CASRLRGTSGINEQFF	TRBV6-1	TRBJ2-1
CASSLSAGGYTF	TRBV12-3/TRBV12-4	TRBJ1-2
CSAGVGGDSYEQYF	TRBV20-1	TRBJ2-7